This T cell receptor (beta chain) comes out of a study of T cell responses to AZD1222 COVID-19 vaccine. Findings and limits, study-wide: Vaccination with two AZD1222 doses was followed by a rise in Spike-specific TCR breadth and depth. Vaccine-associated CD4 TCRs spanned spike, dominant at 160-218 and 743-854. Possibly, clonal diversity was underestimated; donors were largely white British and included more females. Baseline serostatus was positive in only five to seven AZD1222 recipients.

The V end was cut by 7 bases, the J end by 5 bases, with 12 bases between. Germline-derived CDR1 and CDR2 are LNHDA and SQIVND (reference sequence). This CDR3 has 13 residues. Data came from immunoSEQ multiplex PCR; TCRdb stores just in-frame clones and leaves some out. The table shows 150,000 to 160,000 clones, with around nine tenths occurring only once. This clone appeared a few times. The target antigen is unknown. The TCR comes from an adult who received the AZD1222 COVID-19 vaccine. The rearrangement joins TRBV19 to TRBJ1-3; D remains unclear. Sequencing used peripheral blood, obtained 28 days after the second AZD1222 dose. CDR3 amino acids: CASTVSHRNTIYF. The CDR3 nucleotides read TGTGCCAGTACCGTCAGCCACCGAAACACCATATATTTT.